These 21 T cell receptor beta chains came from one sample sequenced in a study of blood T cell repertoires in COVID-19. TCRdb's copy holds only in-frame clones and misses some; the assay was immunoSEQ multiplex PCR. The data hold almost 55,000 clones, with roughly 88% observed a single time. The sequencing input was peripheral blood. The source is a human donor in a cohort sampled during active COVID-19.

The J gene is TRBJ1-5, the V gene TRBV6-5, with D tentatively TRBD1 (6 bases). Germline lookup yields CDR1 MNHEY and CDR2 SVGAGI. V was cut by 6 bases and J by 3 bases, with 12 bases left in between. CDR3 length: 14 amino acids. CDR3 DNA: TGTGCCAGCAGGTTACAGGGTTTCAATCAGCCCCAGCATTTT. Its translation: CASRLQGFNQPQHF.

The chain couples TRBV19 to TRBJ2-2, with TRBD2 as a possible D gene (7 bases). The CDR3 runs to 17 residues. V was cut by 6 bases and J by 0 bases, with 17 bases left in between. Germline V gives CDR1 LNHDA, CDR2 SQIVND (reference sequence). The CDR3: CASSDLTGGANTGELFF. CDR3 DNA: TGTGCCAGTAGCGATTTAACGGGGGGCGCGAACACCGGGGAGCTGTTTTTT.

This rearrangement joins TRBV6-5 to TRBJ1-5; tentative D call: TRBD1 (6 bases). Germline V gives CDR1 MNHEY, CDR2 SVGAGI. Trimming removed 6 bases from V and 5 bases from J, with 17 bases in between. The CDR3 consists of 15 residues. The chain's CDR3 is CASRHNRVPDQPQHF. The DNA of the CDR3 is TGTGCCAGCAGGCACAACAGGGTTCCGGATCAGCCCCAGCATTTT.

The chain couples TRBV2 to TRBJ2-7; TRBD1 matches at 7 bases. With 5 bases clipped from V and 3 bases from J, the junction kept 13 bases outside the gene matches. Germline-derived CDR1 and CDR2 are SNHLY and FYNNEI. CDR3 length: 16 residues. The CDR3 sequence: CASSFHSGQANYEQYF. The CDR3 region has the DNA TGTGCCAGCAGTTTCCACTCCGGACAGGCCAACTACGAGCAGTACTTC. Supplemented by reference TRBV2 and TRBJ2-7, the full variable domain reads EPEVTQTPSHQVTQMGQEVILRCVPISNHLYFYWYRQILGQKVEFLVSFYNNEISEKSEIFDDQFSVERPDGSNFTLKIRSTKLEDSAMYFCASSFHSGQANYEQYFGPGTRLTVT.

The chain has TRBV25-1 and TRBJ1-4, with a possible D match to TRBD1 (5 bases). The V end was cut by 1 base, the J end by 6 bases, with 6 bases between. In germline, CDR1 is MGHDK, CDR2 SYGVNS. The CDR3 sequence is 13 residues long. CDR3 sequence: CASSEWGHEKLFF. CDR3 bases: TGTGCCAGCAGTGAATGGGGCCATGAAAAACTGTTTTTT.

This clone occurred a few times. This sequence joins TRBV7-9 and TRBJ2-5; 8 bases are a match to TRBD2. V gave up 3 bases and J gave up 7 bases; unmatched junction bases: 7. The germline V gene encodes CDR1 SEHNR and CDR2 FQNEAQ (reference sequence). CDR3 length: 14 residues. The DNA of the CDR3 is TGTGCCAGCAGCTTCACCGGGACTAGAGGGACCCAGTACTTC. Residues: CASSFTGTRGTQYF.

This CDR3 is CASSESTSARETQYF. In DNA, the CDR3 is TGTGCCAGCAGTGAGTCGACTAGCGCTCGGGAGACCCAGTACTTC. V and J are TRBV2 and TRBJ2-5; 8 bases line up with TRBD2. The length of the CDR3 is 15 residues. V was pared by 3 bases and J by 5 bases, with 8 bases of the junction left unmatched. In germline, CDR1 is SNHLY, CDR2 FYNNEI. Complete variable domain (other parts from reference TRBV2 and TRBJ2-5): EPEVTQTPSHQVTQMGQEVILRCVPISNHLYFYWYRQILGQKVEFLVSFYNNEISEKSEIFDDQFSVERPDGSNFTLKIRSTKLEDSAMYFCASSESTSARETQYFGPGTRLLVL.

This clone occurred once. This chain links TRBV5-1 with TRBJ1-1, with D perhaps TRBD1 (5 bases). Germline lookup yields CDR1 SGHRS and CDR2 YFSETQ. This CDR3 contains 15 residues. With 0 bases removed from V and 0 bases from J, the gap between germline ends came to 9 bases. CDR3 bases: TGCGCCAGCAGCTTGGGGGGCAGCATGAACACTGAAGCTTTCTTT. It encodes CASSLGGSMNTEAFF. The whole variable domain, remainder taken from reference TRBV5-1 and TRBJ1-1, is KAGVTQTPRYLIKTRGQQVTLSCSPISGHRSVSWYQQTPGQGLQFLFEYFSETQRNKGNFPGRFSGRQFSNSRSEMNVSTLELGDSALYLCASSLGGSMNTEAFFGQGTRLTVV.

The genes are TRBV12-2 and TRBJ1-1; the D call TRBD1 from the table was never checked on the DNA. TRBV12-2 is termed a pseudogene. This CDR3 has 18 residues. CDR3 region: CASRLTSQSRGGNTEAFF. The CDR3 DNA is TGTGCAAGTCGCTTAACATCCCAGAGCAGGGGTGGAAACACTGAAGCTTTCTTT.

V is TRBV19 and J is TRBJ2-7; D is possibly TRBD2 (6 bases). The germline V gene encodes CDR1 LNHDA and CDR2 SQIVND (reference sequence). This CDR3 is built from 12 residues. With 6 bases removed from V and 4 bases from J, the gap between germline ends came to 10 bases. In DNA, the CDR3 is TGTGCCAGTAGCGCAGGGAGGTACGAGCAGTACTTC. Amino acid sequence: CASSAGRYEQYF.

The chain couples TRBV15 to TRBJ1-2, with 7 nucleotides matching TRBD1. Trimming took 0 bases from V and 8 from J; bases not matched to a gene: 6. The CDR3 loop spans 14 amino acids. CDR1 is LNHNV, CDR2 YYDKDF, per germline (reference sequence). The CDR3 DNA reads TGTGCCACCAGCAGAGAAGTATTAGGGGGCGGCTACACCTTC. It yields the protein CATSREVLGGGYTF.

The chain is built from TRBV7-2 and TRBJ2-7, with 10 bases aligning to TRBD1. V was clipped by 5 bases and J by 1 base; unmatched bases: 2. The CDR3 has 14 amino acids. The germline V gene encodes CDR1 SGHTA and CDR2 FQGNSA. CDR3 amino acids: CASSRDRGSYEQYF. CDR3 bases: TGTGCCAGCAGCCGGGACAGGGGTTCCTACGAGCAGTACTTC.

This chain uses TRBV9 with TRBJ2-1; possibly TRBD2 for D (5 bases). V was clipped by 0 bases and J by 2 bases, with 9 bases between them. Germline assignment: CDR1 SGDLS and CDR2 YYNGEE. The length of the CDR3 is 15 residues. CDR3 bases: TGTGCCAGCAGCGTAGAGGGAGTTGCCTACAATGAGCAGTTCTTC. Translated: CASSVEGVAYNEQFF.

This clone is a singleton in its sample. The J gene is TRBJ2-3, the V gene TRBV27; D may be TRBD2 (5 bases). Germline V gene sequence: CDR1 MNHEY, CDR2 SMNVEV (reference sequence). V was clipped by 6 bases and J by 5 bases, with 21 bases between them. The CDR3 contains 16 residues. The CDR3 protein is CASSSKRGPQQDTQYF. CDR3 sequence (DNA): TGTGCCAGCAGCTCAAAACGGGGTCCTCAACAAGATACGCAGTATTTT.

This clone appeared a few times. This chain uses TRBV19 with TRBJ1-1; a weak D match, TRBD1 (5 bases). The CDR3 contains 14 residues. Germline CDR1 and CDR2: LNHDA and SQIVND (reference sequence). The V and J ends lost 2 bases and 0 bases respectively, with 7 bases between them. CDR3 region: CASSIQGMNTEAFF. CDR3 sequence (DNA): TGTGCCAGTAGTATACAGGGAATGAACACTGAAGCTTTCTTT.

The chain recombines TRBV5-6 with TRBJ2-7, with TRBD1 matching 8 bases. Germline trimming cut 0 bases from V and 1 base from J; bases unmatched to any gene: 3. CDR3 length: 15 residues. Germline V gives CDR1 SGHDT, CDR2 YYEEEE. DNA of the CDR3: TGTGCCAGCAGCTTGGCCCGGACAGGGTCCTACGAGCAGTACTTC. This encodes CASSLARTGSYEQYF.

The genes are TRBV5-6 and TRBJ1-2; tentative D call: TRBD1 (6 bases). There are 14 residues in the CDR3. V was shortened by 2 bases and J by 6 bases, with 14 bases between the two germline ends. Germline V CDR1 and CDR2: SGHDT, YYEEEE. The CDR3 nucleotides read TGTGCCAGCAGCTTAGGGCAGGGGCTTGATGGCTACACCTTC. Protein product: CASSLGQGLDGYTF.

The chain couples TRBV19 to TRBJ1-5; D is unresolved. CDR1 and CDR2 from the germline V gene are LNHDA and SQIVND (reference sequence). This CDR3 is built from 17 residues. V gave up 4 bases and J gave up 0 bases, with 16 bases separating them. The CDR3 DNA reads TGTGCCAGTAGTAGCTCCCTGACTGTTCATAGCAATCAGCCCCAGCATTTT. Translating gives CASSSSLTVHSNQPQHF.

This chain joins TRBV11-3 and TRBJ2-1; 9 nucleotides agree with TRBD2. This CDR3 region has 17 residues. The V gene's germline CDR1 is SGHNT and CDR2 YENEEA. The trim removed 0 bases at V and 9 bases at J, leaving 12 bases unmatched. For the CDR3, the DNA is TGTGCCAGCAGCTTAGATTTAGGGTCTAGCGGGACGATTGAGCAGTTCTTC. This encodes CASSLDLGSSGTIEQFF.

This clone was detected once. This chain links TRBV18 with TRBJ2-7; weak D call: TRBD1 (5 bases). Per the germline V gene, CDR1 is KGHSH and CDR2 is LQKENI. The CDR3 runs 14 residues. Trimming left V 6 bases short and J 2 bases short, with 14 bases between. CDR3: CASSPKKGAYEQYF. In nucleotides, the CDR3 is TGTGCCAGCTCGCCCAAAAAAGGGGCCTACGAGCAGTACTTC. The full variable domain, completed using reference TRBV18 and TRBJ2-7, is NAGVMQNPRHLVRRRGQEARLRCSPMKGHSHVYWYRQLPEEGLKFMVYLQKENIIDESGMPKERFSAEFPKEGPSILRIQQVVRGDSAAYFCASSPKKGAYEQYFGPGTRLTVT.

CDR3: CASSLTITSYGYTF. The CDR3 coding sequence is TGTGCCAGCAGTTTAACGATTACAAGCTATGGCTACACCTTC. The chain recombines TRBV27 with TRBJ1-2; D is uncertain. The length of the CDR3 is 14 residues. Between the trimmed V and J ends, which lost 2 bases and 4 bases, there was a span of 11 bases. Germline V lookup: CDR1 MNHEY, CDR2 SMNVEV (reference sequence).